This TCR beta chain was recorded in a study of T cells in Graves' hyperthyroidism and ophthalmopathy. About the research overall: Pretreatment peripheral blood was obtained at initial diagnosis. General study findings and limits: Clonotypes that were expanded in thyroid above 0.001 mostly appeared in blood too.

This clonotype showed up many times. Its antigen remains unknown. CDR1 is MNHEY, CDR2 SVGAGI, per germline. There are 16 residues in the CDR3. V shed 6 bases, J shed 0 bases, and the junction held 9 bases outside the gene matches. Each person with ophthalmopathy scored at least 3 on the Clinical Activity Score, reached NOSPECS grade 4 or higher, and had been ill under 3 months. Regions amplified from RNA transcripts were the TCR beta CDR3 regions. Initially, a first-round RT-PCR of the TCR CDR3 employed the HTBI primer set. TCRdb reanalysed the multiplex PCR reads using MiXCR and keeps one entry per CDR3 protein. There are about 500,000 distinct CDR3 sequences in the sample; more than 15% occur only once, and about 31% lies in the top ten.

The sequenced material came from blood. This chain uses TRBV6-5 with TRBJ2-7, with 9 bases identical to TRBD1. This clonotype was sampled from a woman aged 30 to 39 with Graves' ophthalmopathy. The CDR3 sequence: CASSEIPGQGSYEQYF. DNA for the CDR3: TGTGCCAGCAGCGAAATACCGGGACAGGGCTCCTACGAGCAGTACTTC.